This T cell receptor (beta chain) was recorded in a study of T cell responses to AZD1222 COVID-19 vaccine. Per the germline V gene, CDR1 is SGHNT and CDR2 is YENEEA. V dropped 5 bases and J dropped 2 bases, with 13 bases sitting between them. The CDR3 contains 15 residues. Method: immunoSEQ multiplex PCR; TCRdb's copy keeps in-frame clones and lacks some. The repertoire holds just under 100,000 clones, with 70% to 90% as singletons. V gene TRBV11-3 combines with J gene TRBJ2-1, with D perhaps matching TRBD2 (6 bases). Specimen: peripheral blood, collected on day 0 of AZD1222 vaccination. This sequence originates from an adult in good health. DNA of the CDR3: TGTGCCAGCAGCCTACTAAGCGGGCCCTACAATGAGCAGTTCTTC. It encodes CASSLLSGPYNEQFF.